Following are 32 T cell receptor beta chains from one sample sequenced in a study of CD8 T cells in ankylosing spondylitis. TCRdb passed the 5' RACE reads through MiXCR, listing each CDR3 protein once. The sample yields approximately 100,000 distinct CDR3 sequences, 24% seen once. Sequencing was done on a sample of synovial fluid, either unsorted or a sorted T cell fraction (not recorded which). All receptors come from a male donor with ankylosing spondylitis.

The chain is built from TRBV12-3 or TRBV12-4 and TRBJ2-4, with D possibly called TRBD1 or TRBD2 (5 bases each). Trimming removed 8 bases from V and 2 bases from J, with 16 bases in between. This CDR3 is 15 amino acids long. The CDR3 sequence: CASAMGRRTKNIQYF. As DNA, the CDR3 is TGTGCCAGCGCCATGGGACGGCGAACCAAAAACATTCAGTACTTC.

This clonotype was detected a few times. This rearrangement joins TRBV7-8 to TRBJ2-2; D uncertain. This CDR3 contains 16 residues. Trimming removed 1 base at V and 0 bases at J, with 9 bases between. Germline V lookup: CDR1 SGHVS, CDR2 FQNEAQ. CDR3 DNA: TGTGCCAGCAGCTTAGTACAGTCCGCGAACACCGGGGAGCTGTTTTTT. Translated, it gives CASSLVQSANTGELFF.

This clonotype was seen repeatedly, ten times or more. The chain recombines TRBV28 with TRBJ1-2; unclear D gene. Per germline, CDR1 MDHEN and CDR2 SYDVKM. Trimming pared 7 bases from V and 2 bases from J, leaving 11 bases between. CDR3 size: 13 residues. Here the CDR3 reads CASTLWQNYGYTF. In nucleotides, the CDR3 is TGTGCCAGCACCTTGTGGCAGAACTATGGCTACACCTTC.

J is TRBJ1-3 and V is TRBV28; tentative D call: TRBD1 (5 bases). CDR3 length equals 12 residues. With 4 bases removed from V and 6 bases from J, the gap between germline ends came to 7 bases. Germline-derived CDR1 and CDR2 are MDHEN and SYDVKM. CDR3 nucleotide sequence: TGTGCCAGCAGTTACAGGCCAAACACCATATATTTT. Protein: CASSYRPNTIYF. The whole variable domain, remainder taken from reference TRBV28 and TRBJ1-3, is DVKVTQSSRYLVKRTGEKVFLECVQDMDHENMFWYRQDPGLGLRLIYFSYDVKMKEKGDIPEGYSVSREKKERFSLILESASTNQTSMYLCASSYRPNTIYFGEGSWLTVV.

This clonotype was observed a handful of times. The chain employs TRBV12-3 or TRBV12-4 and TRBJ2-1; possibly TRBD1 for D (5 bases). There are 15 residues in the CDR3. The ends were cut back, 5 bases at V and 2 bases at J, with 13 bases in the middle. CDR3 nucleotide sequence: TGTGCCAGCAGTCCCGAGAGGACACCCTACAATGAGCAGTTCTTC. The encoded protein is CASSPERTPYNEQFF.

The CDR3 nucleotides read TGCGCCAGCAGCCCCTTGCTCGGGACTACTGACAATGAGCAGTTCTTC. Translation: CASSPLLGTTDNEQFF. The V and J genes are TRBV5-1 and TRBJ2-1; TRBD2 matches at 7 bases. Germline V gene data show CDR1 as SGHRS and CDR2 as YFSETQ. Trimming cost V 4 bases and J 5 bases; bases outside gene matches: 12. The CDR3 is made up of 16 amino acids.

This clonotype was recorded a few times. V and J are TRBV25-1 and TRBJ2-6; TRBD1 might be the D (5 bases). The CDR3 length is 17 residues. Germline lookup yields CDR1 MGHDK and CDR2 SYGVNS. Trimming left V 3 bases short and J 0 bases short, with 12 bases between. This CDR3 reads CASSDRDARSGANVLTF. In nucleotides, the CDR3 is TGTGCCAGCAGTGACAGGGATGCCCGCTCTGGGGCCAACGTCCTGACTTTC.

This clonotype was recorded many times. This chain connects TRBV12-3 or TRBV12-4 to TRBJ1-2, with 9 bases identical to TRBD1. The junction had 8 bases not matched to a gene; V was cut back by 5 bases and J by 7 bases. The length of the CDR3 is 14 residues. This chain's CDR3 is CASSRATGGFGYTF. The CDR3 region has the DNA TGTGCCAGCAGTCGCGCAACAGGGGGCTTTGGCTACACCTTC.

J is TRBJ1-4 and V is TRBV18, with a weak D call TRBD1 (6 bases). The germline V gene has CDR1 KGHSH and CDR2 LQKENI. This CDR3 comprises 14 residues. V was trimmed by 1 base and J by 7 bases, leaving 10 bases between them. In nucleotides, the CDR3 is TGTGCCAGCTCACCACTACAGGGTGGTGAAAAACTGTTTTTT. This gives the protein CASSPLQGGEKLFF.

The chain uses TRBV5-1 and TRBJ2-1, with 9 bases identical to TRBD1. Unmatched junction bases numbered 4, after V lost 4 bases and J lost 2 bases. Germline loops: CDR1 SGHRS, CDR2 YFSETQ. This CDR3 contains 15 residues. The CDR3 DNA reads TGCGCCAGCAGCCAGGACAGGGGACCCTACAATGAGCAGTTCTTC. The encoded protein is CASSQDRGPYNEQFF. Based on the CDR3 plus reference TRBV5-1 and TRBJ2-1, the full variable domain is KAGVTQTPRYLIKTRGQQVTLSCSPISGHRSVSWYQQTPGQGLQFLFEYFSETQRNKGNFPGRFSGRQFSNSRSEMNVSTLELGDSALYLCASSQDRGPYNEQFFGPGTRLTVL.

This clonotype was observed a few times. The rearrangement links TRBV11-3 to TRBJ1-1, with D possibly TRBD1 on 6 matching bases. This CDR3 comprises 14 residues. The V end was cut by 1 base, the J end by 3 bases, with 9 bases between. Germline V gene lookup returns CDR1 SGHNT and CDR2 YENEEA. The CDR3 spells CASSLAGEDTEAFF. CDR3 bases: TGTGCCAGCAGCTTAGCAGGGGAGGACACTGAAGCTTTCTTT. Using reference TRBV11-3 and TRBJ1-1 for the parts outside the CDR3, the full variable domain is EAGVVQSPRYKIIEKKQPVAFWCNPISGHNTLYWYLQNLGQGPELLIRYENEEAVDDSQLPKDRFSAERLKGVDSTLKIQPAELGDSAVYLCASSLAGEDTEAFFGQGTRLTVV.

The rearrangement joins TRBV20-1 to TRBJ2-6; D may be TRBD2 (5 bases). Germline CDR1 DFQATT, CDR2 SNEGSKA (reference sequence). The CDR3 length is 13 residues. Deletions cut 5 bases from V and 4 bases from J, with 9 bases between. CDR3 nucleotides: TGCAGTGCTTCTTCGGGGGGGGCCAACGTCCTGACTTTC. Translation gives CSASSGGANVLTF.

The chain couples TRBV2 to TRBJ2-1; TRBD2 agrees at 8 bases. Germline lookup yields CDR1 SNHLY and CDR2 FYNNEI. V shed 8 bases and J 8 bases; nucleotides not matched to a gene: 17. The length of the CDR3 is 16 residues. CDR3 sequence: CASVNSGTSLPDEQFF. CDR3 nucleotides: TGTGCCAGCGTAAATAGCGGGACCTCCCTCCCCGATGAGCAGTTCTTC.

V is TRBV24-1 and J is TRBJ2-5; 7 bases align to TRBD2. V was clipped by 8 bases and J by 1 base; unmatched bases: 3. The CDR3 is made up of 13 amino acids. Per the germline V gene, CDR1 is KGHDR and CDR2 is SFDVKD. This CDR3 is CATTGGSQETQYF. The CDR3 DNA sequence: TGTGCCACCACCGGGGGGTCCCAAGAGACCCAGTACTTC.

Many counts were recorded for this clonotype. V gene TRBV5-1 combines with J gene TRBJ2-7; tentatively, D is TRBD2 (6 bases). Germline V gene sequence: CDR1 SGHRS, CDR2 YFSETQ. V gave up 3 bases and J gave up 7 bases, with 14 bases separating them. The CDR3 is made up of 13 amino acids. CDR3 DNA sequence: TGCGCCAGCAGCTGGGGTACGGAGGGGGAGCAGTACTTC. Encoded protein: CASSWGTEGEQYF.

There are a few counts of this clonotype. The chain couples TRBV4-1 to TRBJ1-5, with TRBD1 identical over 7 bases. This CDR3 spans 15 amino acids. With V trimmed by 3 bases and J by 5 bases, 7 bases remained unmatched. CDR1 is MGHRA and CDR2 is YSYEKL in the germline V gene. CDR3 loop: CASSQSHRGHQPQHF. In DNA, the CDR3 is TGCGCCAGCAGCCAGTCACACAGGGGCCATCAGCCCCAGCATTTT.

The J gene is TRBJ2-1, the V gene TRBV28, with TRBD1 as a possible D gene (6 bases). Germline V gene lookup returns CDR1 MDHEN and CDR2 SYDVKM. V was shortened by 3 bases and J by 3 bases, with 9 bases between the two germline ends. This CDR3 region has 14 residues. CDR3 in amino acids: CASSLGAVYNEQFF. DNA for the CDR3: TGTGCCAGCAGTTTGGGGGCCGTCTACAATGAGCAGTTCTTC.

V and J are TRBV5-1 and TRBJ2-1, with 10 bases fitting TRBD2. CDR3 length: 17 amino acids. Trimming at V came to 0 bases and at J to 2 bases, leaving 5 bases not matched to a gene. Germline CDR1 and CDR2: SGHRS and YFSETQ. CDR3 nucleotide sequence: TGCGCCAGCAGCTTGGGACTAGCGGGTGCTACCTACAATGAGCAGTTCTTC. Its translation is CASSLGLAGATYNEQFF.

The rearrangement uses TRBV20-1 and TRBJ2-3; possible D gene TRBD2, 6 bases. V dropped 0 bases and J dropped 1 base, with 14 bases sitting between them. From germline, CDR1 is DFQATT and CDR2 SNEGSKA (reference sequence). The CDR3 extends over 16 amino acids. CDR3 coding DNA: TGCAGTGCTAGAGACTGGAGCGGGTGGGGCACAGATACGCAGTATTTT. It encodes CSARDWSGWGTDTQYF.

Only a few counts were recorded for this clonotype. This chain uses TRBV7-9 with TRBJ2-2; D uncertain. Germline CDR1 and CDR2: SEHNR and FQNEAQ (reference sequence). The CDR3 totals 14 residues. V was pared by 2 bases and J by 1 base, with 5 bases between. The DNA of the CDR3 is TGTGCCAGCAGCTTACTCCGGAACACCGGGGAGCTGTTTTTT. This sequence encodes CASSLLRNTGELFF.

This clonotype was seen a few times. This CDR3 reads CASRSDQETQYF. The CDR3 DNA sequence: TGTGCCAGCAGGTCGGACCAAGAGACCCAGTACTTC. This chain links TRBV11-2 with TRBJ2-5, with no clear D. The CDR3 covers 12 residues. Looked up from germline, CDR1 is SGHAT and CDR2 is FQNNGV. V was cut by 6 bases and J by 0 bases, with 5 bases left in between.

The chain recombines TRBV18 with TRBJ2-2, with a tentative D call TRBD1 (6 bases). This CDR3 has 16 residues. V was pared by 0 bases and J by 0 bases, with 8 bases between. Germline V gives CDR1 KGHSH, CDR2 LQKENI. In DNA form, the CDR3 reads TGTGCCAGCTCACCACCGCAGGGGCCGAACACCGGGGAGCTGTTTTTT. Translated, it gives CASSPPQGPNTGELFF.

There are a few counts of this clonotype. The chain uses TRBV20-1 and TRBJ1-5, with a weak D call TRBD1 (5 bases). The CDR3 is 14 residues long. Trimming took off 0 bases at V and 6 bases at J, with 12 bases between the two ends. Per the germline V gene, CDR1 is DFQATT and CDR2 is SNEGSKA (reference sequence). The CDR3 reads CSARDRAGAQPQHF. Written as DNA, the CDR3 is TGCAGTGCTAGAGATAGAGCCGGGGCTCAGCCCCAGCATTTT.

The chain links TRBV15 to TRBJ2-2; tentative D call: TRBD1 (5 bases). V lost 0 bases, J lost 5 bases, and 10 bases lay in between. Germline CDR1 and CDR2: LNHNV and YYDKDF (reference sequence). The CDR3 loop spans 15 amino acids. The CDR3 DNA is TGTGCCACCAGCAGAGAGGGGCTCCTTACCGGGGAGCTGTTTTTT. Translation gives CATSREGLLTGELFF.

This clonotype has just a few counts. The chain is built from TRBV11-2 and TRBJ2-1; 8 positions match TRBD2. Losses at the gene ends were 4 bases for V and 6 bases for J; bases not matched to a gene: 5. CDR1 is SGHAT and CDR2 is FQNNGV in the germline V gene. This CDR3 contains 14 residues. Here the CDR3 reads CASSSGLVLNEQFF. DNA of the CDR3: TGTGCCAGCAGCTCGGGACTAGTCCTCAATGAGCAGTTCTTC.

There are a few counts of this clonotype. The genes are TRBV20-1 and TRBJ2-1; D remains unclear. CDR3 length equals 17 residues. V lost 0 bases and J lost 4, with 19 bases in between. Germline loops: CDR1 DFQATT, CDR2 SNEGSKA (reference sequence). CDR3 sequence reads: CSARDRLGRILYNEQFF. CDR3 nucleotide sequence: TGCAGTGCTAGAGATCGTTTGGGCAGGATTTTGTACAATGAGCAGTTCTTC.

This clonotype was seen more than once but under ten times. The genes are TRBV7-9 and TRBJ1-1; no definite D call. This CDR3 region has 16 residues. V dropped 7 bases and J dropped 8 bases, with 26 bases sitting between them. CDR1 and CDR2 from the germline V gene are SEHNR and FQNEAQ (reference sequence). The CDR3 DNA reads as TGTGCCAGCAACCATTACCCGACCATTGCGACGGCGGAAGCTTTCTTT. Its protein is CASNHYPTIATAEAFF.

Concerning this clonotype: A much more abundant neighbour one base away suggests this may be a read error. V is TRBV11-2 and J is TRBJ1-4; the D gene is possibly TRBD1 (5 bases). The CDR3 length is 16 residues. Deletions cut 5 bases from V and 2 bases from J, with 15 bases between. Germline V gene data show CDR1 as SGHAT and CDR2 as FQNNGV. This CDR3 reads CASSPDGGWTNEKLFF. The DNA for the CDR3 is TGTGCCAGCAGCCCGGACGGGGGTTGGACTAATGAAAAACTGTTTTTT.

This clonotype came up many times. The CDR3 here is CASSPGTSAYEQYF. The DNA for the CDR3 is TGTGCCAGCAGCCCCGGGACTAGCGCCTACGAGCAGTACTTC. The chain links TRBV7-9 to TRBJ2-7; 10 nucleotides agree with TRBD2. V lost 5 bases and J lost 2; bases outside the gene matches: 3. CDR3 size: 14 residues. Germline values: CDR1 SEHNR, CDR2 FQNEAQ (reference sequence).

This clonotype was recorded a few times. V and J are TRBV12-3 or TRBV12-4 and TRBJ1-5; possible D gene TRBD1, 5 bases. The V gene lost 1 base and the J gene lost 6 bases, with 13 bases spanning the gap. This CDR3 has 15 amino acids. CDR3 sequence: CASSLDLGLVQPQHF. CDR3 nucleotides: TGTGCCAGCAGTTTAGATCTGGGGCTGGTTCAGCCCCAGCATTTT.

The V and J genes are TRBV20-1 and TRBJ1-1; possibly TRBD1 for D (5 bases). Germline CDR1 is DFQATT and CDR2 is SNEGSKA (reference sequence). The length of the CDR3 is 18 residues. Trimming stripped 3 bases from V and 6 bases from J, with 29 bases between. The CDR3 sequence is CSARQRLWPQGSGAEAFF. The CDR3 DNA is TGCAGTGCTAGGCAACGTCTATGGCCCCAGGGTTCAGGTGCTGAAGCTTTCTTT.

This clonotype was found a few times. V gene TRBV20-1 combines with J gene TRBJ1-1, with D unclear. Germline values: CDR1 DFQATT, CDR2 SNEGSKA (reference sequence). The CDR3 spans 12 residues. The V and J ends lost 0 bases and 3 bases respectively, with 5 bases between them. The CDR3 DNA is TGCAGTGCTAGAGAGAGGGACACTGAAGCTTTCTTT. This sequence encodes CSARERDTEAFF.